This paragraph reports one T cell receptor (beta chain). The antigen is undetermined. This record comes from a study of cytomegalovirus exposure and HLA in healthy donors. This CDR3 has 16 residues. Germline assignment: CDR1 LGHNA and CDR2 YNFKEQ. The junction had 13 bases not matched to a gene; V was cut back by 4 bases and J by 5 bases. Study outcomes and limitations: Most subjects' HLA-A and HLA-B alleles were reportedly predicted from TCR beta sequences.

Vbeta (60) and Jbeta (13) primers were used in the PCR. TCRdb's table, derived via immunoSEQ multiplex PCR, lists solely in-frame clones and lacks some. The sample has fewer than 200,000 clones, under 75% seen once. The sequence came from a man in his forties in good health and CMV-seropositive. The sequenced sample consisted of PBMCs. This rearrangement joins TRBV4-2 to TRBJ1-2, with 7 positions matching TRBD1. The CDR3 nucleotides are TGTGCCAGCAGCCCCTACATTCACAGGGGCGGATATGGCTACACCTTC. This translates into CASSPYIHRGGYGYTF.